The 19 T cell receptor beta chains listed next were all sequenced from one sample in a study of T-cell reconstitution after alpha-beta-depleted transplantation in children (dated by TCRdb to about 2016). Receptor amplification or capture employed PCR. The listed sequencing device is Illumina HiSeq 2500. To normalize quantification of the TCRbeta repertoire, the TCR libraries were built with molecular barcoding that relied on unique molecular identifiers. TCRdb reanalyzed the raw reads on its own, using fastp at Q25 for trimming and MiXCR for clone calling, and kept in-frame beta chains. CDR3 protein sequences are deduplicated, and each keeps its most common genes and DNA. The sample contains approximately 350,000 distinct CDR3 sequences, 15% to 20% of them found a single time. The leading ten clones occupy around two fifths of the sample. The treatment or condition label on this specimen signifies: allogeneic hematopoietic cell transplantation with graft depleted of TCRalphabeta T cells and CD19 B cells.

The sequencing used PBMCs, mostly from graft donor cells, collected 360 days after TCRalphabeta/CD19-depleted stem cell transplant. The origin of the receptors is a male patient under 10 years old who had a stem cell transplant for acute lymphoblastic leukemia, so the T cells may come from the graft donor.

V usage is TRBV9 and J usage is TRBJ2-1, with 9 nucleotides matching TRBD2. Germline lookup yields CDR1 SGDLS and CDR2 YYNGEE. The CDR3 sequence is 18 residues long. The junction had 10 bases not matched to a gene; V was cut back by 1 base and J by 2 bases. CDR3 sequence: CASSVMGSTSGPYNEQFF. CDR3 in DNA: TGTGCCAGCAGCGTAATGGGATCAACTAGCGGGCCCTACAATGAGCAGTTCTTC.

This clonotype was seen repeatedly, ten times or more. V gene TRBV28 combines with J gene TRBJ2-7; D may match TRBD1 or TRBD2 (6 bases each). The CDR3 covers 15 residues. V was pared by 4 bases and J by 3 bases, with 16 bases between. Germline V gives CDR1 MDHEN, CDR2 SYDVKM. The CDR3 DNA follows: TGTGCCAGCAGTTCCCTGACTAGGGACAACTACGAGCAGTACTTC. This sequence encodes CASSSLTRDNYEQYF.

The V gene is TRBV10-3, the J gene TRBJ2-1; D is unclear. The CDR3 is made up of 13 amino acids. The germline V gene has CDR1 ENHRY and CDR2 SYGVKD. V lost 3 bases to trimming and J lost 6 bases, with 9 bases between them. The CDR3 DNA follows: TGTGCCATCAGTGATGGACCCAGCAATGAGCAGTTCTTC. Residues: CAISDGPSNEQFF.

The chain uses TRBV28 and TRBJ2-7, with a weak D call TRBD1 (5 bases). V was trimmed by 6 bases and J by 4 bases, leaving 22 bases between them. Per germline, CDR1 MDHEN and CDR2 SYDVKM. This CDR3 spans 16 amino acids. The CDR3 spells CASSHIPGQITYEQYF. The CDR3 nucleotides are TGTGCCAGCAGCCACATCCCAGGGCAGATCACTTACGAGCAGTACTTC.

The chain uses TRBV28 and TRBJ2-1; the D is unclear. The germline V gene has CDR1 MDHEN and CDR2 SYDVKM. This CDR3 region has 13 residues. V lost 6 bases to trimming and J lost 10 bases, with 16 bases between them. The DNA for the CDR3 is TGTGCCAGCAGCCCGATTCTCCCTGTGGAGCAGTTCTTC. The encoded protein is CASSPILPVEQFF.

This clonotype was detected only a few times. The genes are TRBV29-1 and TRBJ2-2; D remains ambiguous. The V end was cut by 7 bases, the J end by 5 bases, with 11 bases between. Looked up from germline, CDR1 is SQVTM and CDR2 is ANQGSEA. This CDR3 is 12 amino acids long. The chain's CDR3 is CSATRWTGELFF. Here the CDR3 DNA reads TGCAGCGCGACACGGTGGACCGGGGAGCTGTTTTTT.

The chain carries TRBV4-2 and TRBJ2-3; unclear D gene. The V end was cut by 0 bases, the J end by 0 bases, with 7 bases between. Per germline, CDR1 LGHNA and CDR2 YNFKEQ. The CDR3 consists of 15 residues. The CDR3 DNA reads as TGTGCCAGCAGCCAAGATTTTGGCAGCACAGATACGCAGTATTTT. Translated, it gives CASSQDFGSTDTQYF.

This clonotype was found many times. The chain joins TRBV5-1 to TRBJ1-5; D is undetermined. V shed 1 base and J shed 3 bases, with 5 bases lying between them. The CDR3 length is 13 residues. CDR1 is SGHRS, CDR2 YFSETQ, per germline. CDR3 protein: CASSLLPNQPQHF. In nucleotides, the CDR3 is TGCGCCAGCAGCTTGCTGCCCAATCAGCCCCAGCATTTT. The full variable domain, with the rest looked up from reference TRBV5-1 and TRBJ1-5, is KAGVTQTPRYLIKTRGQQVTLSCSPISGHRSVSWYQQTPGQGLQFLFEYFSETQRNKGNFPGRFSGRQFSNSRSEMNVSTLELGDSALYLCASSLLPNQPQHFGDGTRLSIL.

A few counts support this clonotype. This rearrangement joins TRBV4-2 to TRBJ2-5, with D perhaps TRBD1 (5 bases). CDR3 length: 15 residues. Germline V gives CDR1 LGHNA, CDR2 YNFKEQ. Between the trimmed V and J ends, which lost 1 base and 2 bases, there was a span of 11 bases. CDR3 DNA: TGTGCCAGCAGCCAAGGGTTTGGGGCTCAAGAGACCCAGTACTTC. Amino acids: CASSQGFGAQETQYF.

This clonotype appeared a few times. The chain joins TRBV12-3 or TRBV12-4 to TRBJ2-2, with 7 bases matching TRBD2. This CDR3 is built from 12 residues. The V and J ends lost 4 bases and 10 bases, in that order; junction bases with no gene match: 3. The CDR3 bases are TGTGCCAGCAGTTGGGGAGGGGAGGAGCTGTTTTTT. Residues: CASSWGGEELFF.

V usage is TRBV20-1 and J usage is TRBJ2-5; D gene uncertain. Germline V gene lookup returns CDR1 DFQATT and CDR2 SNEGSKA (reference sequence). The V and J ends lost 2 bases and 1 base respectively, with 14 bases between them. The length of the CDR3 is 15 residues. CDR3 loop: CSARPRMALQETQYF. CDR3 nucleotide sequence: TGCAGTGCTAGACCCCGGATGGCGCTCCAAGAGACCCAGTACTTC.

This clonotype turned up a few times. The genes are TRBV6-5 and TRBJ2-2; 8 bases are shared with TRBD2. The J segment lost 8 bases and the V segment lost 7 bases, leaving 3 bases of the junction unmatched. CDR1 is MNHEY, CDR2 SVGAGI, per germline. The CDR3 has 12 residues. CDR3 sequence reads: CASTRGGGELFF. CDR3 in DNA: TGTGCCAGCACCCGGGGGGGAGGGGAGCTGTTTTTT.

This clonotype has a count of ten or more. CDR3 DNA sequence: TGCGCCCCCTCCGGTGATAGCGGCCAGAACACCGGGGAGCTGTTTTTT. Protein: CAPSGDSGQNTGELFF. This chain uses TRBV5-1 with TRBJ2-2; D may be TRBD2 (6 bases). The germline V gene has CDR1 SGHRS and CDR2 YFSETQ. This CDR3 is built from 16 residues. Trimming cost V 10 bases and J 1 base, with 20 bases left between them.

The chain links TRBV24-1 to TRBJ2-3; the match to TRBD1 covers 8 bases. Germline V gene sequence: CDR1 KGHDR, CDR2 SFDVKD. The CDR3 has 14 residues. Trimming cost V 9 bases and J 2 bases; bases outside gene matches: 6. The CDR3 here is CATAAQGATDTQYF. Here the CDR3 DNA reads TGTGCCACCGCGGCCCAGGGGGCCACAGATACGCAGTATTTT.

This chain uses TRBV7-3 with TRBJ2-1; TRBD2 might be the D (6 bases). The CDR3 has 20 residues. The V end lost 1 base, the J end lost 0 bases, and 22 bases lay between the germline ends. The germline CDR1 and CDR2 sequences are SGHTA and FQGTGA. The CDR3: CASSLKAIAFLGGSYNEQFF. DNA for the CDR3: TGTGCCAGCAGCTTAAAAGCTATTGCATTCTTGGGAGGCTCCTACAATGAGCAGTTCTTC.

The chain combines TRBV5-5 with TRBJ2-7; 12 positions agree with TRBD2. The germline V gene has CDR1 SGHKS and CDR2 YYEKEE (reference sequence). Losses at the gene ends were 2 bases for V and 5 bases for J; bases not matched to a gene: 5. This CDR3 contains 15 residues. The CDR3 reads CASSFLLAGGDEQYF. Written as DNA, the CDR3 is TGTGCCAGCAGCTTCCTACTAGCGGGGGGAGACGAGCAGTACTTC.

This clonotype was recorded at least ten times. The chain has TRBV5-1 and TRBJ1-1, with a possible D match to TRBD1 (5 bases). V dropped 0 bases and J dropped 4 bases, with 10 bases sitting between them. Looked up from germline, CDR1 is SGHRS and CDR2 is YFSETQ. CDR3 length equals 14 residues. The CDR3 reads CASSLGYGGTEAFF. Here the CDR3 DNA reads TGCGCCAGCAGCTTGGGATACGGGGGCACTGAAGCTTTCTTT.

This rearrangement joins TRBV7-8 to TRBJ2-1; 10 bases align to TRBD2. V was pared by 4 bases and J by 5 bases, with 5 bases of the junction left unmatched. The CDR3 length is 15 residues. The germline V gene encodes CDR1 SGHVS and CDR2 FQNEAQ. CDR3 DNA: TGTGCCAGCAGCTCCCTAGCGGGAGTTCACAATGAGCAGTTCTTC. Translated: CASSSLAGVHNEQFF.

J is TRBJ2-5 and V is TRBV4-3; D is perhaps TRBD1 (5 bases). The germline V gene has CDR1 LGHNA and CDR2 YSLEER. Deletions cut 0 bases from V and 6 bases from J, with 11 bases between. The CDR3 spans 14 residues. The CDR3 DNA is TGCGCCAGCAGCCAAGAAGGCAGGGATCAGACCCAGTACTTC. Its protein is CASSQEGRDQTQYF.